These 12 T cell receptor beta chains were sequenced from one sample in a study of CD8 T cells in ankylosing spondylitis. In TCRdb, the 5' RACE reads were re-called with MiXCR into one record per CDR3 protein. The table includes around 250,000 distinct CDR3 sequences, around 32% detected once. The sample consisted of blood, either unsorted or a sorted T cell fraction (not recorded which). Source of these receptors: a male donor with ankylosing spondylitis or in good health (not recorded which).

The sample holds a few counts of this clonotype. The chain carries TRBV9 and TRBJ1-1, with 7 bases fitting TRBD1. Trimming removed 0 bases from V and 5 bases from J; junction bases left unmatched: 1. Germline CDR1 is SGDLS and CDR2 is YYNGEE. The length of the CDR3 is 13 residues. The CDR3, as DNA: TGTGCCAGCAGCGTAGAGACAGGGACTGAAGCTTTCTTT. This codes for CASSVETGTEAFF. The complete variable domain, with remaining parts taken from reference TRBV9 and TRBJ1-1, reads DSGVTQTPKHLITATGQRVTLRCSPRSGDLSVYWYQQSLDQGLQFLIQYYNGEERAKGNILERFSAQQFPDLHSELNLSSLELGDSALYFCASSVETGTEAFFGQGTRLTVV.

The chain carries TRBV9 and TRBJ2-2, with D possibly TRBD2 on 7 matching bases. This CDR3 has 15 residues. V dropped 2 bases and J dropped 7 bases, with 15 bases sitting between them. Germline V lookup: CDR1 SGDLS, CDR2 YYNGEE. This chain's CDR3 is CASSVGGGSIGELFF. CDR3 bases: TGTGCCAGCAGCGTTGGCGGGGGCTCTATCGGGGAGCTGTTTTTT.

The table lists this clonotype with a few counts. This chain uses TRBV6-4 with TRBJ2-2, with a weak D call TRBD1 (5 bases). Deletions cut 2 bases from V and 4 bases from J, with 11 bases between. The CDR3 has 15 amino acids. Germline V gene lookup returns CDR1 MRHNA and CDR2 SNTAGT. CDR3 loop: CASSDPDRATGELFF. Written as DNA, the CDR3 is TGTGCCAGCAGTGACCCCGACAGAGCCACCGGGGAGCTGTTTTTT.

V usage is TRBV10-3 and J usage is TRBJ2-3; weak D call: TRBD2 (5 bases). Trimming removed 9 bases from V and 1 base from J, with 11 bases in between. This CDR3 spans 13 amino acids. The germline V gene encodes CDR1 ENHRY and CDR2 SYGVKD. CDR3 nucleotide sequence: TGTGCCATACTACTAGTCCGCACAGATACGCAGTATTTT. It codes for CAILLVRTDTQYF.

This clonotype has more than one count but fewer than ten. The chain combines TRBV6-5 with TRBJ1-4; 9 bases agree with TRBD1. The CDR3 is 15 amino acids. The V gene end was trimmed by 4 bases and the J gene end by 7 bases; junction bases not matched to a gene: 7. Germline-derived CDR1 and CDR2 are MNHEY and SVGAGI. The CDR3 protein is CASSSTGGSGEKLFF. CDR3 nucleotide sequence: TGTGCCAGCAGTTCTACAGGGGGCTCGGGTGAAAAACTGTTTTTT.

This clonotype came up a few times. V is TRBV13 and J is TRBJ2-5; D may correspond to TRBD1 or TRBD2 (5 bases each). Trimming removed 5 bases at V and 5 bases at J, with 12 bases between. Germline CDR1 is PRHDT and CDR2 is FYEKMQ (reference sequence). This CDR3 has 13 amino acids. The CDR3: CASSPGALETQYF. CDR3 DNA: TGTGCCAGCAGCCCCGGGGCCCTGGAGACCCAGTACTTC.

Only a few counts were recorded for this clonotype. This sequence joins TRBV12-3 or TRBV12-4 and TRBJ2-3; tentatively, D is TRBD1 (5 bases). This CDR3 spans 13 amino acids. V was trimmed by 4 bases and J by 1 base, leaving 6 bases between them. The CDR3 nucleotides read TGTGCCAGCAGTTCGACAGGCACAGATACGCAGTATTTT. As protein: CASSSTGTDTQYF.

The chain employs TRBV5-6 and TRBJ2-3; TRBD2 aligns across 13 bases. This CDR3 contains 16 residues. Germline V gives CDR1 SGHDT, CDR2 YYEEEE. V was clipped by 5 bases and J by 2 bases; unmatched bases: 5. The chain's CDR3 is CASSPGLAGITDTQYF. The CDR3 DNA sequence: TGTGCCAGCAGTCCGGGACTAGCGGGGATCACAGATACGCAGTATTTT.

The chain is built from TRBV5-4 and TRBJ2-7; 9 bases align to TRBD1. V gave up 4 bases and J gave up 4 bases; unmatched junction bases: 6. The CDR3 is 14 residues long. CDR1 is SGHNT and CDR2 is YYREEE in the germline V gene (reference sequence). Written as DNA, the CDR3 is TGTGCCAGCAGCCCGCCGGACAGGGGTTACGAGCAGTACTTC. It translates to CASSPPDRGYEQYF.

The chain is built from TRBV20-1 and TRBJ1-5; 7 bases fit TRBD1. This CDR3 has 16 amino acids. The germline V gene has CDR1 DFQATT and CDR2 SNEGSKA (reference sequence). The junction had 14 bases not matched to a gene; V was cut back by 3 bases and J by 6 bases. This CDR3 reads CSARESDREGGQPQHF. The CDR3 coding sequence is TGCAGTGCTAGGGAGTCAGACAGGGAGGGCGGTCAGCCCCAGCATTTT.

The genes are TRBV4-1 and TRBJ2-3, with no clear D. Germline V CDR1 and CDR2: MGHRA, YSYEKL. The length of the CDR3 is 14 residues. Trimming shortened V by 4 bases and J by 4 bases, and 12 bases separated the two germline ends. In DNA form, the CDR3 reads TGCGCCAGCAGCCCAGGACGGAAGCCAGATACGCAGTATTTT. Translation: CASSPGRKPDTQYF.

The chain links TRBV12-3 or TRBV12-4 to TRBJ2-7; D unresolved. Trimming took 6 bases from V and 5 from J, leaving 11 bases between them. This CDR3 has 12 residues. For the CDR3, the DNA is TGTGCCAGCAGCGTCAGCGTCGACGAGCAGTACTTC. Translating gives CASSVSVDEQYF.